A single sample gave rise to the 25 T cell receptor beta chains below, sequenced in a study of blood T cell repertoires in COVID-19. The method was immunoSEQ multiplex PCR; TCRdb's version includes in-frame clones alone and lacks a portion of them. The data contain some 140,000 clones, roughly 86% of them singletons. Sequencing was done on a sample of peripheral blood. The receptors were sampled from a human donor in a cohort sampled during active COVID-19.

This rearrangement joins TRBV6-5 to TRBJ2-7; 8 nucleotides agree with TRBD1. Trimming took 6 bases from V and 2 from J; bases not matched to a gene: 6. The CDR3 sequence is 14 residues long. Looked up from germline, CDR1 is MNHEY and CDR2 is SVGAGI. The CDR3 DNA sequence: TGTGCCAGCAGAAGACAGGGGCGCACCTACGAGCAGTACTTC. Translation gives CASRRQGRTYEQYF.

This chain links TRBV11-2 with TRBJ1-3; TRBD1 matches at 8 bases. V was pared by 4 bases and J by 3 bases, with 2 bases of the junction left unmatched. This CDR3 spans 14 amino acids. Germline V lookup: CDR1 SGHAT, CDR2 FQNNGV. The CDR3 DNA is TGTGCCAGCAGCTCCACAGGGGGTGGAAACACCATATATTTT. The encoded protein is CASSSTGGGNTIYF.

The chain carries TRBV6-6 and TRBJ2-7; 8 nucleotides line up with TRBD2. This CDR3 spans 16 amino acids. V lost 4 bases to trimming and J lost 2 bases; unmatched junction nucleotides: 10. Germline lookup yields CDR1 MNHNY and CDR2 SVGAGI (reference sequence). As DNA, the CDR3 is TGTGCCAGCAGTTCTCTGCCGGGGGGGCCTCCCTACGAGCAGTACTTC. Protein: CASSSLPGGPPYEQYF.

A few counts support this clone. The V call is TRBV6-2 or TRBV6-3, the J call TRBJ2-1; 14 positions agree with TRBD2. V trimming: 5 bases; J trimming: 7 bases; junction bases outside the gene matches: 4. Per germline, CDR1 MNHEY and CDR2 SVGEGT. This CDR3 is 15 amino acids long. CDR3 sequence (DNA): TGTGCCAGCAGTCCGACTAGCGGGGGGGCGAATGAGCAGTTCTTC. This codes for CASSPTSGGANEQFF.

The J gene is TRBJ1-5, the V gene TRBV19; maybe TRBD1 (5 bases). This CDR3 comprises 15 residues. Trimming cost V 7 bases and J 3 bases, with 16 bases left between them. Looked up from germline, CDR1 is LNHDA and CDR2 is SQIVND (reference sequence). The CDR3 region is CASNGWVGDNQPQHF. The CDR3 DNA is TGTGCCAGTAATGGTTGGGTAGGGGACAATCAGCCCCAGCATTTT. The full variable domain, completed using reference TRBV19 and TRBJ1-5, is DGGITQSPKYLFRKEGQNVTLSCEQNLNHDAMYWYRQDPGQGLRLIYYSQIVNDFQKGDIAEGYSVSREKKESFPLTVTSAQKNPTAFYLCASNGWVGDNQPQHFGDGTRLSIL.

The rearrangement links TRBV2 to TRBJ2-1, with 7 positions matching TRBD1. J gave up 0 bases and V 6 bases, and 11 bases lay outside the gene matches. The CDR3 length is 17 residues. The V gene's germline CDR1 is SNHLY and CDR2 FYNNEI. This chain's CDR3 is CASRTGLILYSYNEQFF. The CDR3 DNA reads as TGTGCCAGCAGGACAGGGCTGATATTATACTCCTACAATGAGCAGTTCTTC. Full variable domain (rest looked up from reference TRBV2 and TRBJ2-1): EPEVTQTPSHQVTQMGQEVILRCVPISNHLYFYWYRQILGQKVEFLVSFYNNEISEKSEIFDDQFSVERPDGSNFTLKIRSTKLEDSAMYFCASRTGLILYSYNEQFFGPGTRLTVL.

The chain carries TRBV5-1 and TRBJ2-3, with 15 bases aligning to TRBD2. The germline gives CDR1 SGHRS, CDR2 YFSETQ. V dropped 7 bases and J dropped 1; count of bases not matched to a gene: 10. The CDR3 is 18 amino acids. The CDR3 is CASGLGLAGGPGTDTQYF. Written as DNA, the CDR3 is TGCGCCAGCGGCCTCGGACTAGCGGGGGGGCCAGGCACAGATACGCAGTATTTT. The full variable domain, rest sourced from reference TRBV5-1 and TRBJ2-3, is KAGVTQTPRYLIKTRGQQVTLSCSPISGHRSVSWYQQTPGQGLQFLFEYFSETQRNKGNFPGRFSGRQFSNSRSEMNVSTLELGDSALYLCASGLGLAGGPGTDTQYFGPGTRLTVL.

DNA for the CDR3: TGTGCCAGCAGTCCCCACAGGGGGAGAGGTGAAACTGAAGCTTTCTTT. This encodes CASSPHRGRGETEAFF. This sequence joins TRBV3-1 (or the pseudogene TRBV3-2) and TRBJ1-1; 8 nucleotides align to TRBD1. CDR3 length: 16 amino acids. Trimming cost V 6 bases and J 5 bases; bases outside gene matches: 14. Germline V gene sequence: CDR1 LGHDT, CDR2 YNNKEL (reference sequence).

This chain links TRBV9 with TRBJ2-5, with D unclear. CDR1 is SGDLS and CDR2 is YYNGEE in the germline V gene. The ends were cut back, 0 bases at V and 1 base at J, with 7 bases in the middle. The CDR3 spans 14 residues. This CDR3 reads CASSVGTVQETQYF. CDR3 DNA sequence: TGTGCCAGCAGCGTAGGTACAGTCCAAGAGACCCAGTACTTC.

This chain joins TRBV5-1 and TRBJ2-3; TRBD2 aligns across 7 bases. Germline V gene data show CDR1 as SGHRS and CDR2 as YFSETQ. The V and J ends lost 6 bases and 6 bases, in that order; junction bases with no gene match: 13. The CDR3 sequence is 15 residues long. This chain's CDR3 is CASKVRGTSGDTQYF. The CDR3, as DNA: TGCGCCAGCAAGGTGCGGGGGACCAGCGGGGATACGCAGTATTTT.

This chain links TRBV18 with TRBJ1-2, with TRBD1 matching 7 bases. The trim removed 6 bases at V and 4 bases at J, leaving 14 bases unmatched. The CDR3 consists of 16 residues. Germline CDR1 reads KGHSH; CDR2 reads LQKENI. CDR3 loop: CASSPLDRDVTYGYTF. The DNA of the CDR3 is TGTGCCAGCTCGCCCCTCGACAGGGACGTCACCTATGGCTACACCTTC.

This clone was counted a single time. The chain couples TRBV20-1 to TRBJ1-5; no firm D call. This CDR3 contains 13 residues. The germline CDR1 and CDR2 sequences are DFQATT and SNEGSKA (reference sequence). Trimming took 3 bases from V and 4 from J, leaving 10 bases between them. This CDR3 is CSASRGENQPQHF. The CDR3 region has the DNA TGCAGTGCTAGTCGCGGGGAAAATCAGCCCCAGCATTTT.

The CDR3 is CASSPQAWTGSYNEQFF. CDR3 bases: TGTGCCAGCAGCCCACAAGCTTGGACAGGGTCCTACAATGAGCAGTTCTTC. The chain uses TRBV7-3 and TRBJ2-1; 8 nucleotides align to TRBD1. V lost 5 bases, J lost 1 base, and 10 bases stayed unmatched. Germline V lookup: CDR1 SGHTA, CDR2 FQGTGA. CDR3 size: 17 residues.

Of note for this clone: Within the sample, other DNA sequences also encode this same CDR3. This chain joins TRBV5-6 and TRBJ1-2; no clear D gene. Germline V gives CDR1 SGHDT, CDR2 YYEEEE. The CDR3 extends over 12 amino acids. V gave up 4 bases and J gave up 5 bases, with 9 bases separating them. In nucleotides, the CDR3 is TGTGCCAGCAGCCTACAGAATTATGGCTACACCTTC. As protein: CASSLQNYGYTF. The complete variable domain, with remaining parts taken from reference TRBV5-6 and TRBJ1-2, reads DAGVTQSPTHLIKTRGQQVTLRCSPKSGHDTVSWYQQALGQGPQFIFQYYEEEERQRGNFPDRFSGHQFPNYSSELNVNALLLGDSALYLCASSLQNYGYTFGSGTRLTVV.

The rearrangement joins TRBV4-1 to TRBJ1-1; D not resolved. Germline CDR1 and CDR2: MGHRA and YSYEKL. This CDR3 is built from 15 residues. Trimming left V 4 bases short and J 0 bases short, with 12 bases between. As DNA, the CDR3 is TGCGCCAGCAGCCGCCTAGGCAGTATGAACACTGAAGCTTTCTTT. Translating gives CASSRLGSMNTEAFF.

This clone was observed once. This sequence joins TRBV7-9 and TRBJ2-7, with D perhaps TRBD1 (6 bases). This CDR3 has 14 residues. V dropped 5 bases and J dropped 4 bases, with 15 bases sitting between them. Germline assignment: CDR1 SEHNR and CDR2 FQNEAQ (reference sequence). CDR3 sequence (DNA): TGTGCCAGCAGCGGGACGACGAGGGGGTACGAGCAGTACTTC. This encodes CASSGTTRGYEQYF.

The chain couples TRBV5-1 to TRBJ2-5; 7 bases map to TRBD2. The CDR3 is made up of 14 amino acids. Germline CDR1 and CDR2: SGHRS and YFSETQ. V lost 3 bases, J lost 5 bases, and 7 bases stayed unmatched. The CDR3 protein is CASSSSGVGETQYF. The CDR3 bases are TGCGCCAGCAGCTCCAGCGGGGTAGGGGAGACCCAGTACTTC. Full variable domain (rest looked up from reference TRBV5-1 and TRBJ2-5): KAGVTQTPRYLIKTRGQQVTLSCSPISGHRSVSWYQQTPGQGLQFLFEYFSETQRNKGNFPGRFSGRQFSNSRSEMNVSTLELGDSALYLCASSSSGVGETQYFGPGTRLLVL.

The chain joins TRBV6-1 to TRBJ1-5; no clear D. Looked up from germline, CDR1 is MNHNS and CDR2 is SASEGT. V lost 3 bases and J 2 bases, leaving 11 bases between the germline ends. The CDR3 runs to 15 residues. The CDR3 DNA sequence: TGTGCCAGCAGTGAGACGGGTCTCGGCAATCAGCCCCAGCATTTT. Translation: CASSETGLGNQPQHF.

Regarding this clone: Different DNA sequences within this sample yield the same CDR3. V usage is TRBV12-3 or TRBV12-4 and J usage is TRBJ1-1, with D unresolved. CDR3 size: 13 residues. The V gene lost 6 bases and the J gene lost 1 base, with 9 bases spanning the gap. The CDR3 loop is CASSNTGNTEAFF. The CDR3 DNA reads TGTGCCAGCAGCAACACGGGGAACACTGAAGCTTTCTTT.

The chain has TRBV3-1 (or the pseudogene TRBV3-2) and TRBJ2-3; perhaps TRBD2 as D (6 bases). This CDR3 region has 14 residues. The V gene's germline CDR1 is LGHDT and CDR2 YNNKEL (reference sequence). The germline V and J ends were trimmed by 5 bases and 1 base, with 10 bases remaining between them. The CDR3 reads CASSTGTGTDTQYF. Written as DNA, the CDR3 is TGTGCCAGCAGCACCGGGACTGGCACAGATACGCAGTATTTT.

V and J are TRBV1 and TRBJ2-3; the D call TRBD2 from the table was never checked on the DNA. TRBV1 is assigned pseudogene status. This CDR3 has 18 amino acids. The DNA of the CDR3 is TGCACCAGCAGCCAAGTAGCTAGCGGGCGGTTTAGCACAGATACGCAGTATTTT. Its protein is CTSSQVASGRFSTDTQYF.

The chain combines TRBV5-1 with TRBJ2-7, with D possibly matching TRBD2 (6 bases). Germline values: CDR1 SGHRS, CDR2 YFSETQ. The V end lost 4 bases, the J end lost 6 bases, and 20 bases lay between the germline ends. This CDR3 is 15 amino acids long. The CDR3 nucleotides are TGCGCCAGCAGCCAAGGCCGCGGGGCCCGGGGCGAGCAGTACTTC. This gives the protein CASSQGRGARGEQYF.

The rearrangement links TRBV15 to TRBJ1-1; D is undetermined. This CDR3 spans 14 amino acids. V was shortened by 0 bases and J by 4 bases, with 9 bases between the two germline ends. Germline values: CDR1 LNHNV, CDR2 YYDKDF (reference sequence). The CDR3 DNA is TGTGCCACCAGCAGAGATATCAGCGGCACTGAAGCTTTCTTT. Translation: CATSRDISGTEAFF.

This chain links TRBV6-5 with TRBJ2-7; 9 bases are a match to TRBD1. V was pared by 6 bases and J by 3 bases, with 9 bases of the junction left unmatched. Germline-derived CDR1 and CDR2 are MNHEY and SVGAGI. This CDR3 comprises 15 residues. The CDR3 region is CASSPRETGGYEQYF. CDR3 in DNA: TGTGCCAGCAGCCCAAGGGAGACAGGGGGCTACGAGCAGTACTTC.

This sequence joins TRBV5-5 and TRBJ1-2, with D possibly TRBD1 on 6 matching bases. V was pared by 0 bases and J by 3 bases, with 6 bases between. CDR3 length: 13 amino acids. The germline CDR1 and CDR2 sequences are SGHKS and YYEKEE (reference sequence). The chain's CDR3 is CASSLAGDYGYTF. Here the CDR3 DNA reads TGTGCCAGCAGCTTGGCAGGGGACTATGGCTACACCTTC.